This record concerns one T cell receptor beta chain sequence. Its antigen is currently not known. Base qualities are not at hand, and no much larger clone is one base apart. The protocol used for the library was 5' RACE. TCRdb lists the instrument as Illumina HiSeq 2000. Template switching introduced a universal primer binding site; the final cDNA contained a unique molecular identifier, enabling accurate counting of TCR cDNA molecules. Specific primers in the conserved constant-segment region were used to synthesize first-strand cDNA for TCR alpha and beta chains. To control for contamination, every cDNA library carried two barcodes: a SMART-Mk sample barcode plus Illumina barcodes. TruSeq adapter sequences along with Illumina sample barcodes were introduced in two successive PCR steps. The TCR alpha and beta cDNA libraries were sequenced on the Illumina HiSeq platform using custom primers. As for the original processing: Raw reads were processed with MiGEC to extract unique molecular identifiers, and MiXCR was used to determine CDR3 positions. Recombination models were inferred per individual with the repgenHMM and IGoR tools using an EM algorithm. The tcR package in R was used for shared clonotype analysis, with sharing normalized by the product of cloneset sizes. To study raw recombination without the effects of thymic and clonal selection, out-of-frame nonproductive sequences were analyzed. The public reads were quality trimmed at Q25 with fastp and then assembled into clones with MiXCR by TCRdb, keeping productive beta chains. CDR3 protein sequences are deduplicated, and each keeps its most common genes and DNA. Clone size and V and J calls follow TCRdb, not the original study. The sample records about 280,000 distinct CDR3 sequences, 6.5% to 9.5% of which are singletons. The ten largest make up over 2% of the sample.

The CDR3 measures 13 amino acids from cysteine to valine. The kept DNA is CDR3 alone, 39 bases in frame from the first base. At the junction V is shortened by 6 bases and J by 5 bases, with 14 bases in between. CDR1 is given as LNHDA and CDR2 as SQIVND, both from the germline V gene (reference sequence). Only healthy Caucasian donors were included. The twin cohort comprised three pairs of female monozygotic twins, all aged roughly 18 to 30 years. Miltenyi CD45RO+ enrichment and human naive T-cell isolation kits were used to isolate memory (CD45RO+) and naive T cells from PBMC. The data derive from a study of identical twins (dated by TCRdb to between 2015 and 2016). About the investigation overall: To test whether fetal clonotypes persist, the study used deep sequencing on TCR alpha and beta repertoires from monozygotic twins, unrelated adults of various ages, and cord blood. To rule out contamination, replicate twin experiments were performed at different times with different library preparation protocols.

General conclusions and limits of the study: Fewer insertions were carried by abundant cord blood beta clonotypes; a weaker similar trend was observed in young adult naive repertoires, while no such trend was observed in memory repertoires. Compared with coincidental sharing between unrelated individuals, out-of-frame TCR alpha sequences shared between twins had an excess of sequences with low generation probability. Conclusions relied on cross-sectional statistical analysis, since the same donors could not be followed over many years. In monozygotic twins, recombination models systematically underestimated out-of-frame TCR alpha sharing, but the models matched the sharing seen between unrelated individuals. The excess sharing between twins in beta out-of-frame sequences was weaker because fewer shared sequences reduced the signal-to-noise ratio. Invariant T cells such as MAIT and iNKT could partly confound zero-insertion analyses, although diverse VJ usage argued against such confounding for most clonotypes.

The same specimen was also included in a second study, on yellow fever vaccine responses in identical twins. Looking at the second paper: According to the authors, the vaccine-induced T cell response in identical twins seemed to be partly convergent and partly specific to each individual. In the study, vaccine-responding T cell clones were precisely tracked in identical twins.

Sequenced sample: memory (CD45RO+) T cells sorted from blood. The meaning of the sample's cell subset or site label: CD45RO+ enriched T cells. This clonotype originated in a woman younger than 30 in good health. The rearranged segments are TRBV19 and TRBJ2-7, and the D gene may be TRBD1, 5 bases matching. In nucleotides, the sequence is TGTGCCAGTAGAATGTCAGGGTCGGACGAGCAGTACGTC. The resulting protein is CASRMSGSDEQYV.